The present T cell receptor (beta chain) was sequenced within a study of T cell changes during pregnancy in multiple sclerosis. Unmatched junction bases numbered 9, after V lost 3 bases and J lost 0 bases. Germline V gives CDR1 LNHDA, CDR2 SQIVND (reference sequence). The CDR3 covers 17 residues. Sequencing used immunoSEQ multiplex PCR; TCRdb keeps in-frame clones, though not all of them. The table lists about 61,000 clones, around 90% of them singletons. This clone was observed a few times. This sequence originates from a female donor with multiple sclerosis, enrolled in a pregnancy study. The chain recombines TRBV19 with TRBJ2-3, with TRBD2 matching over 7 bases. Source: peripheral blood, taken in the first trimester of pregnancy. In DNA, the CDR3 is TGTGCCAGTAGTATTCGGACTAGAACCATGAGCACAGATACGCAGTATTTT. Its translation: CASSIRTRTMSTDTQYF.